The source of this TCR beta chain is a study of T-cell reconstitution after alpha-beta-depleted transplantation in children. As it was prepared, the TCRbeta library received unique molecular identifiers. TCRdb itself ran the PCR reads through MiXCR, one entry per CDR3 protein. The sample carries hundreds of thousands of distinct CDR3 sequences, about an eighth recorded once. This clonotype has ten or more counts. The source of this sequence is a human donor who donated a stem cell graft to a child with Fanconi anemia. Source: PBMCs, taken from the stem cell graft.

The chain's CDR3 is CASSRTRSIGNTEAFF. The CDR3 nucleotides are TGTGCCAGCAGTCGGACCCGTTCTATTGGGAACACTGAAGCTTTCTTT. The rearrangement links TRBV12-3 or TRBV12-4 to TRBJ1-1; D is undetermined. Trimming pared 5 bases from V and 1 base from J, leaving 17 bases between. This CDR3 has 16 amino acids.